A single sample is the source of the 18 T cell receptor beta chains below, sequenced in a study of tumor-infiltrating lymphocytes in primary liver carcinoma. Unsorted whole blood supplied the RNA, and germline DNA was extracted too. Starting material of 400 to 600 ng total RNA yielded TCR beta cDNA via a constant-region primer. Sequencing libraries for TCR beta derived from three nested multiplex PCR rounds that used slightly modified ARM-PCR. Running ten to eleven cycles apiece, the first two PCR rounds relied on TRBV1-TRBV30 forward primers together with a C-beta reverse primer. A single record per CDR3 protein comes from TCRdb applying MiXCR to the multiplex PCR reads. The repertoire holds hundreds of thousands of distinct CDR3 sequences, with roughly two thirds as singletons. The sample comprised peripheral blood. These receptors were obtained from a man in his forties with primary liver carcinoma and hepatitis B virus infection.

Regarding this clonotype: Likely a read error: the CDR3 ends without its conserved phenylalanine or tryptophan. The chain links TRBV7-9 to TRBJ2-6; either TRBD1 or TRBD2 may fit D (5 bases each). CDR1 and CDR2 from the germline V gene are SEHNR and FQNEAQ (reference sequence). The CDR3 has 15 residues. The V gene lost 5 bases and the J gene lost 0 bases, with 8 bases spanning the gap. CDR3 amino acids: CASSRGDSGANVLTI. The DNA of the CDR3 is TGTGCCAGCAGCCGAGGGGACTCTGGGGCCAACGTCCTGACTATC.

This clonotype was detected many times. V is TRBV12-3 or TRBV12-4 and J is TRBJ1-1, with a possible D match to TRBD1 (5 bases). The CDR3 is 14 amino acids. With 2 bases removed from V and 3 bases from J, the gap between germline ends came to 10 bases. This CDR3 reads CASSLIARDTEAFF. The CDR3 DNA reads TGTGCCAGCAGTTTAATCGCCAGGGACACTGAAGCTTTCTTT.

This rearrangement joins TRBV5-1 to TRBJ2-5, with a tentative D call TRBD1 (8 bases). The CDR3 is 16 residues long. The V end lost 1 base, the J end lost 3 bases, and 16 bases lay between the germline ends. From germline, CDR1 is SGHRS and CDR2 YFSETQ. This CDR3 is CASSLNPAGQEETQYF. CDR3 DNA sequence: TGCGCCAGCAGCTTGAATCCAGCGGGACAGGAAGAGACCCAGTACTTC.

This clonotype was recorded at least ten times. V is TRBV29-1 and J is TRBJ1-5, with D unclear. The CDR3 length is 12 residues. V lost 4 bases, J lost 4 bases, and 8 bases lay in between. The germline V gene encodes CDR1 SQVTM and CDR2 ANQGSEA. CDR3 nucleotides: TGCAGCGTTGTAGTTCCTAATCAGCCCCAGCATTTT. This codes for CSVVVPNQPQHF.

This chain joins TRBV20-1 and TRBJ1-1, with unresolved D. Trimming took 1 base from V and 0 from J, leaving 3 bases between them. Germline CDR1 and CDR2: DFQATT and SNEGSKA (reference sequence). This CDR3 is built from 12 residues. The CDR3 nucleotides are TGCAGTGCTAGAGTGGTGAACACTGAAGCTTTCTTT. Translating gives CSARVVNTEAFF.

Concerning this clonotype itself: Because it lacks the conserved phenylalanine or tryptophan at the end, this CDR3 is likely a read error. The V gene is TRBV29-1, the J gene TRBJ2-5; no definite D call. The CDR3 runs to 12 residues. V was pared by 4 bases and J by 1 base, with 7 bases between. CDR1 and CDR2 from the germline V gene are SQVTM and ANQGSEA. The CDR3 spells CSVVGFQETQYL. The CDR3 DNA sequence: TGCAGCGTTGTAGGATTCCAAGAGACCCAGTACTTA.

Comment on this clonotype: A much larger clone differs by one base, so this may be a read error. The genes are TRBV12-3 or TRBV12-4 and TRBJ1-5, with D perhaps TRBD1 (5 bases). The CDR3 extends over 14 amino acids. The CDR3 DNA follows: TGTGCCAGCAGTCCTCTCCAGGGAAATCAGGCCCAGCATTTT. Its translation is CASSPLQGNQAQHF.

As regards this clonotype: A much larger clone differs by one base, so this may be a read error. This rearrangement joins TRBV6-2 or TRBV6-3 to TRBJ2-7; D unresolved. The CDR3 totals 15 residues. From germline, CDR1 is MNHEY and CDR2 SVGEGT. The CDR3 DNA reads as TGTGCCAGCAGTTACCGTCCGAGGAGCTCCTACGGGCAGTACTTC. This gives the protein CASSYRPRSSYGQYF.

This clonotype has only one observation. Possible read error: a much larger clone is one base away. The gene calls are TRBV6-1 and TRBJ2-5; D may be TRBD1 (6 bases). There are 15 residues in the CDR3. Germline V lookup: CDR1 MNHNS, CDR2 SASEGT. CDR3 nucleotides: TGTGCCAGCACTTCCGGACAGTTAGAGGGAGAGACCCTGTACTTC. The encoded protein is CASTSGQLEGETLYF.

This clonotype showed up many times. The CDR3 nucleotides read TGTGCCAGCAGCCAAGAATTATGGGGCTACACCTTC. Its protein product is CASSQELWGYTF. This chain uses TRBV4-2 with TRBJ1-2; D uncertain. CDR1 is LGHNA, CDR2 YNFKEQ, per germline. Deletions cut 0 bases from V and 8 bases from J, with 7 bases between. This CDR3 spans 12 amino acids.

V gene TRBV10-3 combines with J gene TRBJ2-3; 9 bases map to TRBD1. V shed 6 bases and J 0 bases; nucleotides not matched to a gene: 4. CDR1 ENHRY and CDR2 SYGVKD come from the germline V gene. The CDR3 runs 15 residues. CDR3 in DNA: TGTGCCATCAGCCGCGGACAGGGGAGCACAGATACGCAGTATTTT. Translated, it gives CAISRGQGSTDTQYF.

A remark on this clonotype: One junction end does not reproduce the germline sequence, and a read error may be involved. This sequence joins TRBV6-6 and TRBJ2-1; D is possibly TRBD2 (6 bases). Germline V gene sequence: CDR1 MNHNY, CDR2 SVGAGI (reference sequence). The CDR3 is 15 amino acids. CDR3 sequence reads: CVSSYSEETGDEQFF. The CDR3 bases are TGTGTCAGCAGTTACTCTGAAGAGACGGGGGATGAGCAGTTCTTC.

This clonotype was picked up many times. The chain couples TRBV29-1 to TRBJ1-2; tentative D call: TRBD1 (5 bases). The length of the CDR3 is 13 residues. V lost 3 bases, J lost 6 bases, and 14 bases lay in between. CDR1 and CDR2 from the germline V gene are SQVTM and ANQGSEA. The CDR3 nucleotides are TGCAGCGTTGAGGCGGGACGCTCTGATGGCTACACCTTC. Residues: CSVEAGRSDGYTF.

A remark on this clonotype: Given a much more abundant clone one base away, this may be a read error. V and J are TRBV29-1 and TRBJ1-2, with D uncertain. CDR3 length equals 13 residues. V lost 3 bases and J lost 2, with 10 bases in between. CDR1 is SQVTM, CDR2 ANQGSEA, per germline. CDR3 sequence reads: CSVEMTRNYGYTF. CDR3 coding DNA: TGCAGCGTTGAGATGACGAGGAACTATGGCTACACCTTC.

As to this clonotype: A clone one base away is much larger, so this may be a read error. J is TRBJ1-6 and V is TRBV6-1, with 9 bases identical to TRBD1. The length of the CDR3 is 15 residues. Germline V CDR1 and CDR2: MNHNS, SASEGT. Here the CDR3 reads CASRAPGQGGSSLHF. The CDR3, as DNA: TGTGCCAGCAGGGCACCGGGACAGGGAGGTTCATCCCTCCACTTT.

In the case of this clonotype: Since a much larger clone is just one base distant, this may be a read error. Here the CDR3 DNA reads TGTGCCGGCAGTTCAACAGGAACCTATGAGCAGTTCTTC. Protein sequence: CAGSSTGTYEQFF. This chain connects TRBV6-6 to TRBJ2-1, with D possibly being TRBD1 (5 bases). The CDR3 is made up of 13 amino acids. Germline V gene sequence: CDR1 MNHNY, CDR2 SVGAGI (reference sequence).

Points on this clonotype: This may be a read error: a much more frequent sequence differs by one nucleotide. The chain uses TRBV4-1 and TRBJ1-1; the D is unclear. The CDR3 has 14 residues. Between the trimmed V and J ends, which lost 1 base and 4 bases, there was a span of 10 bases. CDR1 and CDR2 from the germline V gene are MGHRA and YSYEKL. CDR3 sequence reads: CASSQVYTFTEAFF. CDR3 bases: TGCGCCAGCAGCCAAGTTTACACGTTCACTGAAGCTTTCTTT.

Remarks on this clonotype: At one boundary the junction diverges from the germline segment, which might be a read error. The rearrangement uses TRBV28 and TRBJ2-5, with D perhaps matching TRBD2 (6 bases). Germline CDR1 is MDHEN and CDR2 is SYDVKM. CDR3 length: 16 amino acids. CDR3 in DNA: TGTGGCAGCAGTTATCCCGCTAGACCGGAGGGAGAGACCCAGTACTTC. It yields the protein CGSSYPARPEGETQYF.